This is a list of T cell receptor beta chains from one sample in a study of T cells expressing NK-cell markers. TCRdb re-called the 5' RACE reads and catalogs CDR3 proteins one per entry, DNA excluded. In total, the table holds around 380,000 distinct CDR3 sequences. Sequenced sample: blood T cells: a sorted CD56 or NKG2C T cell subset, CD4+ or CD8+ T cells, or bulk PBMC T cells (not recorded which). The receptors stem from a woman between 50 and 59 years old in good health. CDR3s include the opening cysteine and the closing phenylalanine or tryptophan.

J: TRBJ2-1; V: TRBV10-1; length: 16; CDR3: CASSESYRVGGNEQFF
J: TRBJ2-7; V: TRBV6-2/TRBV6-3; length: 15; CDR3: CASSPGVAGAYEQYF
J: TRBJ2-5; V: TRBV20-1; length: 13; CDR3: CSAPRGSLETQYF
J: TRBJ2-3; V: TRBV12-3/TRBV12-4; length: 14; CDR3: CASNPDRDKNTQYF
J: TRBJ1-5; V: TRBV12-3/TRBV12-4; length: 15; CDR3: CASSFSGGGNQPQHF
J: TRBJ2-7; V: TRBV20-1; length: 12; CDR3: CSASSGTYEQYF
J: TRBJ2-2; V: TRBV28; length: 13; CDR3: CATSGSGRGELFF
J: TRBJ2-7; V: TRBV20-1; length: 15; CDR3: CSARDRRLALYEQYF
J: TRBJ2-3; V: TRBV12-3/TRBV12-4; length: 14; CDR3: CASSDRGRADTQYF
J: TRBJ1-2; V: TRBV10-3; length: 14; CDR3: CAISYDRGGTAYTF
J: TRBJ2-1; V: TRBV20-1; length: 18; CDR3: CSARGVDRSLISYNEQFF
J: TRBJ1-1; V: TRBV14; length: 15; CDR3: CASSQHRGRNTEAFF
J: TRBJ2-2; V: TRBV4-2; length: 13; CDR3: CASSPVEPGELFF
J: TRBJ2-5; V: TRBV14; length: 12; CDR3: CASSGLAETQYF
J: TRBJ2-2; V: TRBV6-1; length: 14; CDR3: CASSLQINTGELFF
J: TRBJ2-3; V: TRBV5-1; length: 14; CDR3: CASSLATSWDTQYF
J: TRBJ2-7; V: TRBV29-1; length: 13; CDR3: CSVGTGPLTEQYF
J: TRBJ1-2; V: TRBV24-1; length: 15; CDR3: CATSGGGGTYYGYTF
J: TRBJ2-1; V: TRBV29-1; length: 14; CDR3: CSADIGGPANEQFF
J: TRBJ2-1; V: TRBV11-2; length: 17; CDR3: CASSLAERRILGNEQFF
J: TRBJ2-3; V: TRBV20-1; length: 20; CDR3: CSARERWGRCRIRGTDTQYF
J: TRBJ2-1; V: TRBV27; length: 16; CDR3: CASSPLAGGPPGKQFF
J: TRBJ2-1; V: TRBV5-1; length: 15; CDR3: CASSTALAGENEQFF
J: TRBJ2-7; V: TRBV5-1; length: 14; CDR3: CASSFTGGAYEQYF
J: TRBJ1-6; V: TRBV20-1; length: 16; CDR3: CSASLGGRSSNSPLHF
J: TRBJ2-4; V: TRBV10-3; length: 16; CDR3: CAISSAVPSGSGIQYF
J: TRBJ2-7; V: TRBV5-1; length: 16; CDR3: CASSAIPSGNGGEQYF
J: TRBJ2-5; V: TRBV7-6; length: 15; CDR3: CASSLASSGSETQYF
J: TRBJ2-3; V: TRBV29-1; length: 13; CDR3: CSGRLAGRDTQYF
J: TRBJ2-1; V: TRBV4-1; length: 12; CDR3: CASSFGVSEQFF
J: TRBJ2-3; V: TRBV4-1; length: 14; CDR3: CASSNQDNTDTQYF
J: TRBJ2-3; V: TRBV6-5; length: 18; CDR3: CASKGLAGGSANTDTQYF
J: TRBJ2-2; V: TRBV7-2; length: 15; CDR3: CASAPTSGLTGELFF
J: TRBJ2-3; V: TRBV5-1; length: 14; CDR3: CASSQGPLTDTQYF
J: TRBJ2-5; V: TRBV30; length: 12; CDR3: CAATSGQETQYF
J: TRBJ1-4; V: TRBV12-3/TRBV12-4; length: 16; CDR3: CASSRNSGTGDEKLFF
J: TRBJ2-5; V: TRBV7-8; length: 15; CDR3: CASSLRGTAQETQYF
J: TRBJ2-1; V: TRBV5-1; length: 14; CDR3: CASSSGGNYNEQFF
J: TRBJ2-6; V: TRBV7-6; length: 16; CDR3: CASSLVRGAGANVLTF
J: TRBJ1-2; V: TRBV11-2; length: 12; CDR3: CASSLQWGGYTF
J: TRBJ2-1; V: TRBV19; length: 14; CDR3: CASSPFRDPILQFF
J: TRBJ2-3; V: TRBV7-3; length: 15; CDR3: CASSPGQAFTDTQYF
J: TRBJ2-1; V: TRBV18; length: 11; CDR3: CASSRGESEFF
J: TRBJ2-4; V: TRBV4-1; length: 13; CDR3: CASSPIAGGIQYF
J: TRBJ2-2; V: TRBV2; length: 16; CDR3: CASSPTGDNLGGELFF
J: TRBJ2-1; V: TRBV15; length: 17; CDR3: CATSRVLLAGVNNEQFF
J: TRBJ1-1; V: TRBV21-1; length: 16; CDR3: CASSKGGGRRRTEAFF
J: TRBJ2-6; V: TRBV24-1; length: 14; CDR3: CATGGGRGANVLTF
J: TRBJ2-5; V: TRBV5-1; length: 12; CDR3: CARDRGQETQYF
J: TRBJ2-1; V: TRBV14; length: 13; CDR3: CASSQEFRREQFF
J: TRBJ2-1; V: TRBV5-1; length: 14; CDR3: CASSLGGPYNEQFF
J: TRBJ2-3; V: TRBV20-1; length: 15; CDR3: CSASLFGSGTDTQYF
J: TRBJ1-2; V: TRBV5-8; length: 11; CDR3: CASRGNYGYTF
J: TRBJ2-7; V: TRBV5-1; length: 18; CDR3: CASSLDLLAGGGDYEQYF
J: TRBJ2-5; V: TRBV7-9; length: 14; CDR3: CASSESGLRETQYF
J: TRBJ2-4; V: TRBV9; length: 15; CDR3: CASSTSDRSGNIQYF